The 14 T cell receptor beta chains listed next were all sequenced from one sample in a study of blood T cell repertoires in COVID-19. Assay: immunoSEQ multiplex PCR; the TCRdb copy retains only in-frame clones and omits some. The table lists about 74,000 clones, 70% to 80% of them singletons. Sequenced material: peripheral blood. These receptor sequences come from a human donor in a cohort sampled during active COVID-19.

The chain has TRBV5-5 and TRBJ1-5; D unresolved. The CDR3 consists of 16 residues. CDR1 and CDR2 (germline): SGHKS, YYEKEE (reference sequence). The V gene lost 0 bases and the J gene lost 4 bases, with 14 bases spanning the gap. The CDR3 loop reads CASSLDRVLANQPQHF. CDR3 in DNA: TGTGCCAGCAGCTTGGATCGGGTTCTGGCTAATCAGCCCCAGCATTTT.

This chain uses TRBV29-1 with TRBJ1-2; D gene uncertain. The CDR3 has 12 amino acids. Germline V CDR1 and CDR2: SQVTM, ANQGSEA. With 7 bases removed from V and 4 bases from J, the gap between germline ends came to 13 bases. CDR3 nucleotide sequence: TGCAGCGGAAGACTAGGCGGCTATGGCTACACCTTC. Protein: CSGRLGGYGYTF.

The V and J genes are TRBV11-3 and TRBJ1-1; D gene unclear. Trimming stripped 5 bases from V and 1 base from J, with 11 bases between. The CDR3 is 14 amino acids. Germline V lookup: CDR1 SGHNT, CDR2 YENEEA. CDR3 loop: CASSSRPGNTEAFF. DNA of the CDR3: TGTGCCAGCAGCAGTCGTCCGGGGAACACTGAAGCTTTCTTT.

CDR3 bases: TGTGCCAGCAGCACCGAGGACTACTATTCACCCCTCCACTTT. Protein product: CASSTEDYYSPLHF. The J gene is TRBJ1-6, the V gene TRBV7-9, with D uncertain. Germline V gene sequence: CDR1 SEHNR, CDR2 FQNEAQ (reference sequence). The CDR3 sequence is 14 residues long. Trimming removed 5 bases from V and 8 bases from J, with 13 bases in between.

The CDR3 nucleotides read TGTGCCAGCAGCCTCGGGGGTCCGGGCGAGCAGTACTTC. Translation: CASSLGGPGEQYF. V usage is TRBV5-5 and J usage is TRBJ2-7; D might be TRBD2 (6 bases). V was shortened by 4 bases and J by 6 bases, with 14 bases between the two germline ends. The CDR3 covers 13 residues. Germline V CDR1 and CDR2: SGHKS, YYEKEE (reference sequence).

This chain connects TRBV7-3 to TRBJ2-2; 8 nucleotides line up with TRBD2. With 5 bases clipped from V and 1 base from J, the junction kept 6 bases outside the gene matches. CDR1 and CDR2 (germline): SGHTA, FQGTGA. This CDR3 comprises 16 residues. Here the CDR3 DNA reads TGTGCCAGCAGCCGCCGTAGCGGGGAGAACACCGGGGAGCTGTTTTTT. Protein product: CASSRRSGENTGELFF.

The chain combines TRBV11-2 with TRBJ1-1; D uncertain. Per germline, CDR1 SGHAT and CDR2 FQNNGV. The CDR3 is made up of 15 amino acids. Trimming cost V 3 bases and J 4 bases, with 15 bases left between them. The CDR3 protein is CASSLVRGTGTEAFF. CDR3 sequence (DNA): TGTGCCAGCAGCTTGGTCCGAGGTACTGGCACTGAAGCTTTCTTT.

The J gene is TRBJ1-6, the V gene TRBV28; maybe TRBD1 (6 bases). CDR3 length: 16 amino acids. V lost 0 bases and J lost 5, with 11 bases in between. Looked up from germline, CDR1 is MDHEN and CDR2 is SYDVKM. The CDR3 region is CASSLWGAENNSPLHF. As DNA, the CDR3 is TGTGCCAGCAGTTTATGGGGGGCGGAAAATAATTCACCCCTCCACTTT.

The rearrangement joins TRBV5-1 to TRBJ2-3, with D perhaps matching TRBD1 (5 bases). With 0 bases removed from V and 5 bases from J, the gap between germline ends came to 10 bases. Germline CDR1 reads SGHRS; CDR2 reads YFSETQ. The CDR3 runs to 14 residues. CDR3: CASSLGRTIDTQYF. The CDR3 bases are TGCGCCAGCAGCTTGGGACGGACAATAGATACGCAGTATTTT.

This clone showed up just a few times. This rearrangement joins TRBV4-2 to TRBJ2-7; D might be TRBD2 (5 bases). Deletions cut 0 bases from V and 3 bases from J, with 9 bases between. The length of the CDR3 is 14 residues. Germline CDR1 is LGHNA and CDR2 is YNFKEQ. The CDR3 DNA sequence: TGTGCCAGCAGCCAAGATAGGAGGAGCTACGAGCAGTACTTC. Translating gives CASSQDRRSYEQYF.

The chain employs TRBV11-3 and TRBJ2-5; D call uncertain. V was clipped by 1 base and J by 2 bases, with 11 bases between them. This CDR3 is built from 15 residues. Per germline, CDR1 SGHNT and CDR2 YENEEA. CDR3 sequence: CASSLGQLLQETQYF. CDR3 DNA sequence: TGTGCCAGCAGCTTAGGGCAGTTGTTACAAGAGACCCAGTACTTC.

This sequence joins TRBV27 and TRBJ2-3; TRBD2 agrees at 12 bases. The germline V gene has CDR1 MNHEY and CDR2 SMNVEV (reference sequence). V lost 2 bases to trimming and J lost 6 bases; unmatched junction nucleotides: 3. The CDR3 runs to 15 residues. The CDR3: CASSLGLAGGDTQYF. The DNA for the CDR3 is TGTGCCAGCAGTTTAGGCCTAGCGGGGGGGGATACGCAGTATTTT.

This chain links TRBV25-1 with TRBJ2-3; TRBD1 matches 12 bases. This CDR3 region has 15 residues. Germline CDR1 is MGHDK and CDR2 is SYGVNS. V shed 4 bases and J 7 bases; nucleotides not matched to a gene: 6. The CDR3: CASSAGTGGVNTQYF. The CDR3 DNA reads TGTGCCAGCAGTGCGGGGACAGGGGGCGTAAATACGCAGTATTTT.

By share, this clone ranks as medium-sized. The chain uses TRBV19 and TRBJ2-2, with a tentative D call TRBD1 (5 bases). The germline V and J ends were trimmed by 1 base and 2 bases, with 8 bases remaining between them. The CDR3 contains 15 residues. Germline CDR1 LNHDA, CDR2 SQIVND (reference sequence). The CDR3 here is CASSIATGNTGELFF. The DNA for the CDR3 is TGTGCCAGTAGTATAGCAACAGGAAACACCGGGGAGCTGTTTTTT.